The rows below give T cell receptor beta chains drawn from one sample of a study of T-cell memory formation after mild COVID-19. TCRdb re-derived calls from the 5' RACE reads in MiXCR, one entry per CDR3 protein. The table has nearly 250,000 distinct CDR3 sequences, about 16% seen once. Sequencing used PBMCs or a T cell subset sorted from them (not recorded which). These receptors all come from an adult woman who had mild COVID-19 (a few samples of this study predate the infection). Cell type and time point are not known. CDR3s include the opening cysteine and the closing phenylalanine or tryptophan. The D gene is left open where the match is weak. Not every row has a clone size; where given, it reads once, few, many or a size class.

d_call	j_call	clone_size	v_call	cdr3_aa	cdr3_nt
TRBD2	TRBJ2-7	few	TRBV12-3/TRBV12-4	CASSLRGGGSEQYF	TGTGCCAGCAGTTTACGGGGGGGTGGTTCCGAGCAGTACTTC
.	TRBJ2-3	.	TRBV20-1	CSASGQGRTDTQYF	TGCAGTGCTAGCGGGCAGGGACGGACAGATACGCAGTATTTT
TRBD2	TRBJ2-7	few	TRBV15	CATSSGLTSGYEQYF	TGTGCCACCAGCAGTGGACTGACTAGCGGCTACGAGCAGTACTTC
TRBD2	TRBJ2-7	few	TRBV7-2	CASSLAESTSGGYEQYF	TGTGCCAGCAGCTTAGCCGAATCGACTAGCGGGGGCTACGAGCAGTACTTC
.	TRBJ2-7	.	TRBV11-2	CASSTREGGYEQYF	TGTGCCAGCAGCACCAGGGAAGGCGGATACGAGCAGTACTTC
.	TRBJ2-3	once	TRBV5-1	CASSLGGISADTQYF	TGCGCCAGCAGCTTGGGCGGGATTTCGGCAGATACGCAGTATTTT
TRBD2	TRBJ2-1	few	TRBV12-3/TRBV12-4	CASSYYREAYNEQFF	TGTGCCAGCAGTTATTACCGGGAGGCCTACAATGAGCAGTTCTTC
TRBD1	TRBJ2-7	.	TRBV7-9	CASSLGPQQGYEQYF	TGTGCCAGCAGCCTGGGCCCGCAACAGGGGTACGAGCAGTACTTC
TRBD1	TRBJ2-5	few	TRBV7-8	CASSRDRVQETQYF	TGTGCCAGCAGTAGGGACAGGGTCCAAGAGACCCAGTACTTC
.	TRBJ2-7	few	TRBV7-3	CASSLQDGTYEQYF	TGTGCCAGCAGCTTACAGGACGGCACCTACGAGCAGTACTTC
TRBD2	TRBJ2-3	.	TRBV7-8	CASSPRLAGGKGTDTQYF	TGTGCCAGCAGCCCCCGGCTAGCGGGAGGAAAAGGCACAGATACGCAGTATTTT
TRBD1	TRBJ1-2	few	TRBV12-3/TRBV12-4	CASSQIITGAYGYTF	TGTGCCAGCAGCCAAATAATCACAGGGGCCTATGGCTACACCTTC
.	TRBJ1-2	many	TRBV5-5	CASAEGDSTDYGYTF	TGTGCCAGCGCCGAAGGGGACTCTACGGACTATGGCTACACCTTC